This TCR beta chain was profiled in a study of blood T cells in healthy people across ages. Study observations and caveats: Diversity estimates from one million T cells were considered underestimates.

About this clonotype itself: Its antigen is as yet unknown.

This CDR3 contains 14 residues. J was trimmed by 8 bases and V by 0 bases; bases with no gene match: 6. From germline, CDR1 is SGDLS and CDR2 YYNGEE. For the second PCR, which ran for roughly 7 to 11 cycles, a sample-barcoded 5' primer and a J-beta primer mix were used. Each cDNA was tagged by a template-switch adaptor containing 12 random nucleotides. TCRdb redid the calling of the 5' RACE reads with MiXCR, one entry per CDR3 protein. The sample records under 850,000 distinct CDR3 sequences, 36% being singletons. Specimen: blood. The TCR was taken from a man younger than 30 in good health. This rearrangement joins TRBV9 to TRBJ1-2; 8 bases agree with TRBD1. DNA for the CDR3: TGTGCCAGCAGCGTAGCGGACAGGGAGTCCGGCTACACCTTC. As protein: CASSVADRESGYTF.